The clone carrying this T cell receptor beta chain was observed a handful of times. The sample originates from a study of graft-versus-host responses after intestinal transplantation. Across the study: The recipients all started with anti-thymocyte globulin induction and then took tacrolimus and steroids for around three years.

Proliferating CFSE-low CD3+CD4+ and CD3+CD8+ responders were sorted after the reaction. Whole-study findings and limits: Peak circulating GvH clone levels were associated with early post-transplant HvG declines.

CDR1 and CDR2 (germline): LGHNA, YSLEER. The CDR3 is 13 amino acids. V shed 0 bases and J shed 6 bases, with 8 bases lying between them. Some clones are missing from TCRdb's copy, which holds only in-frame ones; the method was immunoSEQ multiplex PCR. This repertoire shows fewer than 4,500 clones, 29% found once; its top ten account for 6% to 8%. The sample was alloreactive CD4+ T cells from a mixed lymphocyte reaction culture, taken before transplantation. Indicated subset: CFSE-low proliferating T cells sorted from roughly six-day pre-transplant mixed lymphocyte reaction (GvH or HvG direction). This receptor was taken from a human patient who was an organ donor for intestinal transplantation. This chain links TRBV4-3 with TRBJ1-2, with unresolved D. CDR3 DNA sequence: TGCGCCAGCAGCCAAGAATGGGGAGATGGCTACACCTTC. Protein sequence: CASSQEWGDGYTF.